The 30 T cell receptor beta chains below were found in one sample sequenced in a study of blood T cells in healthy people across ages. For the second PCR, which ran for roughly 6 to 12 cycles, a sample-barcoded 5' primer and a J-beta primer mix were used. TCRdb re-called the 5' RACE reads with MiXCR, one entry per CDR3 protein. The table lists 750,000 to 950,000 distinct CDR3 sequences, under 35% of them singletons. The same data also went into a second study, on T cells of mothers and their children.

The sample comprised blood. The receptor source for this set is a woman aged 35 to 49 in good health.

V and J are TRBV20-1 and TRBJ2-7; 11 nucleotides line up with TRBD2. Unmatched junction bases numbered 9, after V lost 1 base and J lost 7 bases. Germline loops: CDR1 DFQATT, CDR2 SNEGSKA (reference sequence). The CDR3 is made up of 15 amino acids. CDR3 DNA sequence: TGCAGTGCTAGAGCTAGCGGGGGGCCTTACAATGAGCAGTACTTC. Its translation: CSARASGGPYNEQYF.

This chain links TRBV28 with TRBJ2-6; 7 positions agree with TRBD1. Trimming took 5 bases from V and 1 from J; bases not matched to a gene: 11. Germline V CDR1 and CDR2: MDHEN, SYDVKM. CDR3 length equals 18 residues. The CDR3 sequence is CASSRQGLRGSGANVLTF. DNA for the CDR3: TGTGCCAGCAGTCGACAGGGTCTACGAGGATCTGGGGCCAACGTCCTGACTTTC.

This clonotype showed up many times. The chain carries TRBV3-1 and TRBJ2-7; D unclear. Trimming cost V 4 bases and J 2 bases, with 12 bases left between them. The CDR3 is made up of 14 amino acids. Germline values: CDR1 LGHDT, CDR2 YNNKEL (reference sequence). The CDR3 region is CASSLSDGPYEQYF. The CDR3 bases are TGTGCCAGCAGCCTTTCGGACGGACCCTACGAGCAGTACTTC.

The rearrangement links TRBV7-2 to TRBJ2-3, with 8 bases identical to TRBD2. The ends lost 3 bases at V and 4 bases at J; junction bases unmatched: 9. The CDR3 extends over 16 amino acids. Germline lookup yields CDR1 SGHTA and CDR2 FQGNSA. CDR3 region: CASSLGSGGRADTQYF. The CDR3 nucleotides are TGTGCCAGCAGCTTGGGGAGCGGGGGAAGAGCAGATACGCAGTATTTT.

A remark on this clonotype: One base away lies a much larger clone, so this may be a sequencing read error. This chain uses TRBV20-1 with TRBJ2-1; 10 positions match TRBD1. CDR3 length equals 13 residues. The trim removed 8 bases at V and 4 bases at J, leaving 5 bases unmatched. Germline V CDR1 and CDR2: DFQATT, SNEGSKA (reference sequence). CDR3 sequence reads: CSPGQGEYNEQFF. CDR3 coding DNA: TGCAGTCCTGGACAGGGGGAATACAATGAGCAGTTCTTC.

This clonotype was seen ten or more times. At one end the junction does not follow the germline gene, possibly because of a read error. CDR3 DNA: TGTGCTAGCAGCTCAGACAGGGGCCAAGAGACCCAGTACTTC. Its translation: CASSSDRGQETQYF. The chain combines TRBV7-7 with TRBJ2-5; TRBD1 aligns across 8 bases. CDR1 is SSHAT and CDR2 is FNYEAQ in the germline V gene (reference sequence). The CDR3 has 14 amino acids.

This clonotype came up a few times. The chain carries TRBV27 and TRBJ1-6, with a possible D match to TRBD1 (6 bases). This CDR3 contains 16 residues. In germline, CDR1 is MNHEY, CDR2 SMNVEV (reference sequence). Trimming removed 9 bases from V and 7 bases from J, with 22 bases in between. As DNA, the CDR3 is TGTGCCAGTTTAAAGAGGGGGGGCAGTCAAAATTCACCCCTCCACTTT. It encodes CASLKRGGSQNSPLHF.

In its sample, this clonotype was seen many times. The chain is built from TRBV28 and TRBJ2-3, with TRBD1 as a possible D gene (5 bases). Trimming left V 3 bases short and J 6 bases short, with 16 bases between. There are 15 residues in the CDR3. The germline V gene encodes CDR1 MDHEN and CDR2 SYDVKM. CDR3 sequence (DNA): TGTGCCAGCAGTTTTTCCAGGCCGAAGGGGGATACGCAGTATTTT. It specifies CASSFSRPKGDTQYF.

The genes are TRBV6-2 or TRBV6-3 and TRBJ1-1; 7 bases align to TRBD1. Germline V gene data show CDR1 as MNHEY and CDR2 as SVGEGT. V shed 2 bases and J 1 base; nucleotides not matched to a gene: 7. The CDR3 spans 16 residues. Here the CDR3 DNA reads TGTGCCAGCAGTTACGGGGTGACAGGGCCGAACACTGAAGCTTTCTTT. The encoded protein is CASSYGVTGPNTEAFF.

A note on this clonotype: The junction departs from germline at one end; a sequencing error may be responsible. The rearrangement joins TRBV11-2 to TRBJ2-1; tentatively, D is TRBD1 (6 bases). CDR3 length: 16 residues. The V gene's germline CDR1 is SGHAT and CDR2 FQNNGV. The DNA for the CDR3 is TGTGTCAGCAGCTTAGAAGGGGCAGGGGTCTACAATGAGCAGTTCTTT. It codes for CVSSLEGAGVYNEQFF.

The genes are TRBV7-2 and TRBJ2-3; D unclear. Germline values: CDR1 SGHTA, CDR2 FQGNSA. V was cut by 1 base and J by 3 bases, with 11 bases left in between. This CDR3 spans 15 amino acids. The CDR3 is CASSLGGLWTDTQYF. DNA of the CDR3: TGTGCCAGCAGCTTAGGGGGTTTGTGGACAGATACGCAGTATTTT.

This clonotype has just a few counts. V is TRBV28 and J is TRBJ1-2, with TRBD1 identical over 8 bases. Germline values: CDR1 MDHEN, CDR2 SYDVKM. CDR3 size: 12 residues. The ends lost 2 bases at V and 8 bases at J; junction bases unmatched: 1. This CDR3 reads CASSLNRGGYTF. CDR3 bases: TGTGCCAGCAGTTTAAACAGGGGGGGCTACACCTTC.

This chain uses TRBV14 with TRBJ1-4; D is ambiguous. The CDR3 length is 18 residues. The germline V gene encodes CDR1 SGHDN and CDR2 FVKESK. The V and J ends lost 3 bases and 7 bases respectively, with 24 bases between them. CDR3 protein: CASSQESPDGDPIEKLFF. In DNA, the CDR3 is TGTGCCAGCAGCCAGGAGTCTCCAGACGGAGATCCCATTGAAAAACTGTTTTTT.

This clonotype occurred many times. The V call is TRBV6-6, the J call TRBJ2-7; D is possibly TRBD1 or TRBD2 (6 bases each). The CDR3 runs 17 residues. Trimming left V 7 bases short and J 3 bases short, with 25 bases between. The V gene's germline CDR1 is MNHNY and CDR2 SVGAGI (reference sequence). The CDR3 DNA sequence: TGTGCCAGCAATAACGGGGGCACCGCGGGGCCCATCTACGAGCAGTACTTC. It encodes CASNNGGTAGPIYEQYF.

The chain links TRBV7-2 to TRBJ2-4; D gene uncertain. The length of the CDR3 is 16 residues. Germline CDR1 reads SGHTA; CDR2 reads FQGNSA. V lost 1 base, J lost 0 bases, and 10 bases lay in between. The CDR3 DNA sequence: TGTGCCAGCAGCTTAGAGTTGACGGGAGCCAAAAACATTCAGTACTTC. Its protein product is CASSLELTGAKNIQYF.

The rearrangement uses TRBV7-8 and TRBJ1-6, with a weak D call TRBD1 (5 bases). V was pared by 2 bases and J by 10 bases, with 12 bases between. The germline CDR1 and CDR2 sequences are SGHVS and FQNEAQ. This CDR3 spans 14 amino acids. CDR3 sequence (DNA): TGTGCCAGCAGCTTACCAGGGTTGGGATCACCCCTCCACTTT. Its protein product is CASSLPGLGSPLHF. The complete variable domain, with remaining parts taken from reference TRBV7-8 and TRBJ1-6, reads GAGVSQSPRYKVAKRGQDVALRCDPISGHVSLFWYQQALGQGPEFLTYFQNEAQLDKSGLPSDRFFAERPEGSVSTLKIQRTQQEDSAVYLCASSLPGLGSPLHFGNGTRLTVT.

This clonotype showed up just a few times. V usage is TRBV20-1 and J usage is TRBJ2-3, with TRBD2 matching 11 bases. This CDR3 spans 16 amino acids. CDR1 and CDR2 (germline): DFQATT, SNEGSKA (reference sequence). The V segment lost 0 bases and the J segment 3 bases; nucleotides outside the gene matches: 5. The CDR3 here is CSARETSGVRTDTQYF. The CDR3 DNA is TGCAGTGCTAGAGAGACTAGCGGGGTTCGGACAGATACGCAGTATTTT.

The genes are TRBV6-1 and TRBJ2-7; D unresolved. There are 19 residues in the CDR3. Germline CDR1 is MNHNS and CDR2 is SASEGT. The germline V and J ends were trimmed by 3 bases and 1 base, with 25 bases remaining between them. The CDR3 DNA reads TGTGCCAGCAGTGACCTTTATTTATTATCCGCCTGGAAATCCTACGAGCAGTACTTC. This encodes CASSDLYLLSAWKSYEQYF.

The V call is TRBV28, the J call TRBJ1-5, with D possibly TRBD1 on 5 matching bases. The CDR3 has 15 residues. Germline loops: CDR1 MDHEN, CDR2 SYDVKM. V shed 2 bases and J shed 5 bases, with 13 bases lying between them. DNA of the CDR3: TGTGCCAGCAGTTTACCACCGGGGCGACATCAGCCCCAGCATTTT. It translates to CASSLPPGRHQPQHF.

This clonotype has only a few counts. The rearrangement uses TRBV20-1 and TRBJ1-2; D gene unclear. Per the germline V gene, CDR1 is DFQATT and CDR2 is SNEGSKA (reference sequence). V was trimmed by 0 bases and J by 0 bases, leaving 11 bases between them. The CDR3 length is 15 residues. CDR3 residues: CSARDLAESNYGYTF. The CDR3 nucleotides are TGCAGTGCTAGAGATTTGGCAGAGTCTAACTATGGCTACACCTTC.

The chain uses TRBV18 and TRBJ2-4; D gene unclear. The J call may be in error: the DNA end matches TRBJ2-7 better. Per the germline V gene, CDR1 is KGHSH and CDR2 is LQKENI. This CDR3 has 14 amino acids. The CDR3, as DNA: TGTGCCAGCTCACGGGCCAGGAGCATCTACGAGCAGTACTTC. Its translation: CASSRARSIYEQYF.

For the CDR3, the DNA is TGTGCCAGCAGCTCTTTATGGGGGGGCACTGAAGCTTTCTTT. This translates into CASSSLWGGTEAFF. This chain links TRBV7-2 with TRBJ1-1, with D possibly matching TRBD1 (5 bases). Germline assignment: CDR1 SGHTA and CDR2 FQGNSA. The V gene lost 4 bases and the J gene lost 4 bases, with 13 bases spanning the gap. This CDR3 region has 14 residues. The entire variable domain, with the rest obtained from reference TRBV7-2 and TRBJ1-1, is as follows: GAGVSQSPSNKVTEKGKDVELRCDPISGHTALYWYRQSLGQGLEFLIYFQGNSAPDKSGLPSDRFSAERTGGSVSTLTIQRTQQEDSAVYLCASSSLWGGTEAFFGQGTRLTVV.

The V and J genes are TRBV20-1 and TRBJ1-1; TRBD1 is a possible D gene (6 bases). CDR1 is DFQATT and CDR2 is SNEGSKA in the germline V gene (reference sequence). The CDR3 is 13 amino acids. Trimming removed 8 bases from V and 5 bases from J, with 18 bases in between. In DNA form, the CDR3 reads TGCAGTAGCCCAGAGGGGCAGGGGACTGAAGCTTTCTTT. Amino acids: CSSPEGQGTEAFF.

This clonotype was detected ten times or more. The chain couples TRBV5-1 to TRBJ2-4; TRBD1 matches 7 bases. The V and J ends lost 2 bases and 3 bases, in that order; junction bases with no gene match: 14. The germline CDR1 and CDR2 sequences are SGHRS and YFSETQ. The CDR3 sequence is 18 residues long. The CDR3 DNA is TGCGCCAGCAGCTTATATAGATCTGACAGGGAAGACAAAAACATTCAGTACTTC. Translating gives CASSLYRSDREDKNIQYF.

This chain uses TRBV19 with TRBJ2-7; D is uncertain. Germline V gives CDR1 LNHDA, CDR2 SQIVND (reference sequence). The CDR3 length is 16 residues. Trimming cost V 1 base and J 0 bases, with 13 bases left between them. CDR3 sequence: CASSIVVFPSSYEQYF. CDR3 DNA sequence: TGTGCCAGTAGTATAGTCGTCTTTCCGAGCTCCTACGAGCAGTACTTC.

This clonotype was picked up a small number of times. The CDR3 reads CASGRQGAGTGELFF. The CDR3 DNA follows: TGTGCCAGCGGACGACAGGGGGCAGGGACCGGGGAGCTGTTTTTT. V is TRBV7-9 and J is TRBJ2-2; 10 bases match TRBD1. Germline lookup yields CDR1 SEHNR and CDR2 FQNEAQ (reference sequence). CDR3 length equals 15 residues. The trim removed 8 bases at V and 5 bases at J, leaving 8 bases unmatched. Full variable domain (missing parts from reference TRBV7-9 and TRBJ2-2): DTGVSQNPRHKITKRGQNVTFRCDPISEHNRLYWYRQTLGQGPEFLTYFQNEAQLEKSRLLSDRFSAERPKGSFSTLEIQRTEQGDSAMYLCASGRQGAGTGELFFGEGSRLTVL.

The V call is TRBV14, the J call TRBJ2-4; D may correspond to TRBD1 or TRBD2 (5 bases each). The closer fit of TRBJ2-7 to the DNA end suggests the J call may be wrong. The CDR3 loop spans 16 amino acids. Germline V CDR1 and CDR2: SGHDN, FVKESK. Written as DNA, the CDR3 is TGTGCCAGCAGCCCCCCGGGACGCCGGATCATCCGCGAGCAGTACTTC. This translates into CASSPPGRRIIREQYF.

V gene TRBV18 combines with J gene TRBJ2-1; D gene unclear. The V gene lost 2 bases and the J gene lost 10 bases, with 15 bases spanning the gap. The CDR3 is made up of 14 amino acids. CDR1 is KGHSH, CDR2 LQKENI, per germline. This CDR3 reads CASSPGKTHYEQFF. CDR3 sequence (DNA): TGTGCCAGCTCACCAGGGAAGACCCACTACGAGCAGTTCTTC.

This clonotype was seen many times. This chain links TRBV27 with TRBJ2-7; 8 positions agree with TRBD1. The CDR3 covers 15 residues. Germline CDR1 MNHEY, CDR2 SMNVEV (reference sequence). The junction had 8 bases not matched to a gene; V was cut back by 6 bases and J by 1 base. The CDR3 coding sequence is TGTGCCAGCAGAAGGACAGGGTTAAGGTCCTACGAGCAGTACTTC. Residues: CASRRTGLRSYEQYF.

V usage is TRBV28 and J usage is TRBJ1-5; D might be TRBD1 (5 bases). Trimming stripped 10 bases from V and 0 bases from J, with 25 bases between. The V gene's germline CDR1 is MDHEN and CDR2 SYDVKM. The CDR3 is 18 residues long. CDR3 in DNA: TGTGCCACCGATGGGGGGGAGCGGAGTGTATTTAGCAATCAGCCCCAGCATTTT. It is translated as CATDGGERSVFSNQPQHF.